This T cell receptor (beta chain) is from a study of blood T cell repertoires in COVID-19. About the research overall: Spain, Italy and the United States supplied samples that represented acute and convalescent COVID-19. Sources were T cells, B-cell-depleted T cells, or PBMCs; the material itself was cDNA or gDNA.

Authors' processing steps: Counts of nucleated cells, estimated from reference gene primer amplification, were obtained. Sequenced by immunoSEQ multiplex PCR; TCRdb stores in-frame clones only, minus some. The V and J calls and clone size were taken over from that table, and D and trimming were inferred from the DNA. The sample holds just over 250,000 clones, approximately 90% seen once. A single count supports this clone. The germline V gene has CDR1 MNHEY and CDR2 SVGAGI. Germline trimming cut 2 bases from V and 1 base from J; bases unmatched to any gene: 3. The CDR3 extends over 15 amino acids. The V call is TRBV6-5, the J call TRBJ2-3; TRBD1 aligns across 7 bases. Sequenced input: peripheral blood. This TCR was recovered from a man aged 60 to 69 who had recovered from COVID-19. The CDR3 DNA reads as TGTGCCAGCAGTTACCAGGGGGTGGGCACAGATACGCAGTATTTT. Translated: CASSYQGVGTDTQYF.